The text below deals with one TCR beta chain. The data originate from a study of blood T cell repertoires in COVID-19. Looking at the study overall: Acute-phase and convalescent COVID-19 samples originated in the United States, Italy and Spain. From T cells, B-cell-depleted T cells, or PBMCs came the material, which was cDNA or gDNA.

V lost 2 bases, J lost 3 bases, and 6 bases stayed unmatched. Looked up from germline, CDR1 is MNHEY and CDR2 is SMNVEV (reference sequence). The CDR3 loop spans 15 amino acids. How the authors handled the data: By means of reference gene primer amplification, nucleated cell counts were estimated. Only in-frame clones appear in the TCRdb table, and some are missing; sequencing was by immunoSEQ multiplex PCR. The D gene and trimming were derived from the DNA, and the V and J assignments and clone size from that table. The sample records 120,000 or so clones, less than 85% being singletons. Input material: peripheral blood. The rearrangement links TRBV27 to TRBJ2-7, with 8 bases aligning to TRBD1. The sequence derives from a man aged 50 to 60 with acute or convalescent COVID-19. Written as DNA, the CDR3 is TGTGCCAGCAGTTTAACCGGGACAGGCTTCTACGAGCAGTACTTC. Translation gives CASSLTGTGFYEQYF.